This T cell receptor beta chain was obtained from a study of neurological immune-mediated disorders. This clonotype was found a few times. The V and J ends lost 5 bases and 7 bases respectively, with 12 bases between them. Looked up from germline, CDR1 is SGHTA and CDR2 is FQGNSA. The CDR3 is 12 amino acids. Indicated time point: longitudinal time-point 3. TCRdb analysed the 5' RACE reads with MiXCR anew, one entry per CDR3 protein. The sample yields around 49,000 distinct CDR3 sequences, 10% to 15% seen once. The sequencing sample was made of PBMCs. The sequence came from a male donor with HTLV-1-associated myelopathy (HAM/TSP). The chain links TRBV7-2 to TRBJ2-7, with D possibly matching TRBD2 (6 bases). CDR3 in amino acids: CASSRRDLEQYF. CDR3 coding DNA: TGTGCCAGCAGCCGCAGGGACTTGGAGCAGTACTTC.